This T cell receptor beta chain was retrieved from a study of blood T cell repertoires in COVID-19. The data were produced by immunoSEQ multiplex PCR, yet TCRdb's version contains in-frame clones alone and is incomplete. The sample includes about 80,000 clones, around 86% seen only once; the top ten take around 9.7%. This clonotype originated in a human donor in a cohort sampled during active COVID-19. The sequenced material came from peripheral blood.

The DNA of the CDR3 is TGTGCCAGCAGACATCTAAAGGGGGGGACCGGGGAGCTGTTTTTT. Its protein is CASRHLKGGTGELFF. The genes are TRBV3-1 (or the pseudogene TRBV3-2) and TRBJ2-2, with a weak D call TRBD2 (7 bases). V lost 6 bases to trimming and J lost 5 bases, with 16 bases between them. Germline CDR1 reads LGHDT; CDR2 reads YNNKEL (reference sequence). CDR3 size: 15 residues.